These T cell receptor beta chains were read from a single sample in a study of shared clonotypes between healthy human individuals. Some clones are missing from TCRdb's copy, which holds only in-frame ones; the method was immunoSEQ multiplex PCR. The sample consists of 450,000 to 500,000 clones, around 85% of them appearing once. Sequenced sample: PBMCs. Receptor source: a woman in her thirties or forties in good health. Some clones in this sample may be carry-over from other donors' samples. The CDR3 runs from the conserved cysteine through the conserved F or W. Each record gives: D gene, V gene, clone size, J gene, CDR3 DNA, CDR3 protein. D genes are given only for firm matches. Size tells how often a clone was seen (once, few, many) or the class of an expanded clone, and some rows leave it out.

d_gene: TRBD1; v_gene: TRBV5-1; abundance: .; j_gene: TRBJ2-1; CDR3nt: TGCGCCAGCAGCTGGGGGACAGGGATGAATGAGCAGTTCTTC; CDR3aa: CASSWGTGMNEQFF
d_gene: TRBD2; v_gene: TRBV7-4; abundance: few; j_gene: TRBJ2-7; CDR3nt: TGTGCCAGCAGCTTAGGACTAGCGGACCCCTACGAGCAGTACTTC; CDR3aa: CASSLGLADPYEQYF
d_gene: .; v_gene: TRBV6-6; abundance: .; j_gene: TRBJ1-5; CDR3nt: TGTGCCAGCAGAGACCTACAGGGAGGCAATCAGCCCCAGCATTTT; CDR3aa: CASRDLQGGNQPQHF
d_gene: TRBD2; v_gene: TRBV7-2; abundance: .; j_gene: TRBJ2-1; CDR3nt: TGTGCCAGCAGCTTAGGCGTGGGAGGGCCGGGTGAGCAGTTCTTC; CDR3aa: CASSLGVGGPGEQFF
d_gene: .; v_gene: TRBV11-2; abundance: .; j_gene: TRBJ1-2; CDR3nt: TGTGCCAGCAGCCAGGAGGGCAGTGGCTACACCTTC; CDR3aa: CASSQEGSGYTF
d_gene: .; v_gene: TRBV6-1; abundance: .; j_gene: TRBJ1-3; CDR3nt: TGTGCCAGCAGTGGGGACGCTAGCTCTGGAAACACAATATATTTT; CDR3aa: CASSGDASSGNTIYF
d_gene: .; v_gene: TRBV5-1; abundance: .; j_gene: TRBJ2-3; CDR3nt: TGCGCCAGCAGCTTGGGCCCCACAGATACGCAGTATTTT; CDR3aa: CASSLGPTDTQYF
d_gene: .; v_gene: TRBV15; abundance: .; j_gene: TRBJ2-2; CDR3nt: TGTGCCACCAGCAGAGGTGGGGGGCCTGGCGGGGAGCTGTTTTTT; CDR3aa: CATSRGGGPGGELFF
d_gene: .; v_gene: TRBV25-1; abundance: .; j_gene: TRBJ2-1; CDR3nt: TGTGCCAGCAGTGCATGGTTGGGGGAGCAGTTCTTC; CDR3aa: CASSAWLGEQFF
d_gene: TRBD1; v_gene: TRBV27; abundance: .; j_gene: TRBJ1-1; CDR3nt: TGTGCCAGCAGTTTCAGCGGGACAGGGGACACTGAAGCTTTCTTT; CDR3aa: CASSFSGTGDTEAFF
d_gene: .; v_gene: TRBV21-1; abundance: .; j_gene: TRBJ2-7; CDR3nt: TGTGCCAGCAGCCCCCCAGAGTCTGCCTACGAGCAGTACTTC; CDR3aa: CASSPPESAYEQYF
d_gene: .; v_gene: TRBV2; abundance: .; j_gene: TRBJ1-1; CDR3nt: TGTGCCAGCAGTGAAGGGCAGTTGAACACTGAAGCTTTCTTT; CDR3aa: CASSEGQLNTEAFF
d_gene: TRBD1; v_gene: TRBV5-6; abundance: .; j_gene: TRBJ1-1; CDR3nt: TGTGCCAGCATTAAACAGGGGGTCACTGAAGCTTTCTTT; CDR3aa: CASIKQGVTEAFF
d_gene: .; v_gene: TRBV5-1; abundance: .; j_gene: TRBJ2-7; CDR3nt: TGCGCCAGCTCGTATGCAGGGCGCTCCTACGAGCAGTACTTC; CDR3aa: CASSYAGRSYEQYF
d_gene: TRBD1; v_gene: TRBV9; abundance: .; j_gene: TRBJ1-1; CDR3nt: TGTGCCAGCAGCCCCCGTGGGACAGGCGACACTGAAGCTTTCTTT; CDR3aa: CASSPRGTGDTEAFF
d_gene: .; v_gene: TRBV19; abundance: .; j_gene: TRBJ1-5; CDR3nt: TGTGCCAGTAGTACGATAGACAGGTCGTGGTATCAGCCCCAGCATTTT; CDR3aa: CASSTIDRSWYQPQHF
d_gene: .; v_gene: TRBV7-2; abundance: many; j_gene: TRBJ2-5; CDR3nt: TGTGCCAGCAGCTTATGGCTGGAGACCCAGTACTTC; CDR3aa: CASSLWLETQYF
d_gene: .; v_gene: TRBV9; abundance: .; j_gene: TRBJ2-2; CDR3nt: TGTGCCAGCAGCGTAGAGGGGGAGGGTGACACCGGGGAGCTGTTTTTT; CDR3aa: CASSVEGEGDTGELFF
d_gene: .; v_gene: TRBV4-2; abundance: few; j_gene: TRBJ2-3; CDR3nt: TGTGCCAGCAGAGGGCCGCCCACAGATACGCAGTATTTT; CDR3aa: CASRGPPTDTQYF
d_gene: .; v_gene: TRBV6-5; abundance: .; j_gene: TRBJ2-7; CDR3nt: TGTGCCAGCAGTTACTCGAGCGGCAGGGGCTACGAGCAGTACTTC; CDR3aa: CASSYSSGRGYEQYF
d_gene: TRBD2; v_gene: TRBV28; abundance: few; j_gene: TRBJ2-7; CDR3nt: TGTGCCAGCAGTTCGGCGGGAGACGAGCAGTACTTC; CDR3aa: CASSSAGDEQYF
d_gene: .; v_gene: TRBV7-3; abundance: .; j_gene: TRBJ1-4; CDR3nt: TGTGCCAGCAGCCCGGGGCATTCCCCGTTTTTT; CDR3aa: CASSPGHSPFF
d_gene: .; v_gene: TRBV7-6; abundance: few; j_gene: TRBJ1-5; CDR3nt: TGTGCCAGCTCGAGGTTGGGGGTTGGTCAGCCCCAGCATTTT; CDR3aa: CASSRLGVGQPQHF
d_gene: TRBD2; v_gene: TRBV11-1; abundance: .; j_gene: TRBJ2-7; CDR3nt: TGTGCCAGCAGCCGTAGACTAGCGGGAGTAACCTACGAGCAGTACTTC; CDR3aa: CASSRRLAGVTYEQYF
d_gene: TRBD2; v_gene: TRBV7-9; abundance: .; j_gene: TRBJ2-1; CDR3nt: TGTGCCAGCAGCACTCCAACTAGCGGGAGGGCCTACAATGAGCAGTTCTTC; CDR3aa: CASSTPTSGRAYNEQFF
d_gene: TRBD1; v_gene: TRBV19; abundance: .; j_gene: TRBJ2-2; CDR3nt: TGTGCCAGTAGTAGAAGCCGGGACAGGGGAGCGACCGGGGAGCTGTTTTTT; CDR3aa: CASSRSRDRGATGELFF
d_gene: .; v_gene: TRBV28; abundance: few; j_gene: TRBJ1-5; CDR3nt: TGTGCCAGCACCGTGGGGGGGGGTCAGCCCCAGCATTTT; CDR3aa: CASTVGGGQPQHF
d_gene: .; v_gene: TRBV11-2; abundance: .; j_gene: TRBJ2-3; CDR3nt: TGTGCCAGCAGCTCCACAACTAGCACAGATACGCAGTATTTT; CDR3aa: CASSSTTSTDTQYF
d_gene: TRBD2; v_gene: TRBV5-4; abundance: .; j_gene: TRBJ2-1; CDR3nt: TGTGCCAGCAGCTCCAGCGGGAGCTCCTACAATGAGCAGTTCTTC; CDR3aa: CASSSSGSSYNEQFF
d_gene: TRBD2; v_gene: TRBV7-2; abundance: .; j_gene: TRBJ2-7; CDR3nt: TGTGCCAGCAGCTCGATAGCGGGAGTCTACGAGCAGTACTTC; CDR3aa: CASSSIAGVYEQYF
d_gene: TRBD1; v_gene: TRBV27; abundance: .; j_gene: TRBJ2-2; CDR3nt: TGTGCCAGCAGCCAACGGACAGGCTACACCGGGGAGCTGTTTTTT; CDR3aa: CASSQRTGYTGELFF
d_gene: TRBD2; v_gene: TRBV28; abundance: .; j_gene: TRBJ2-1; CDR3nt: TGTGCCAGCAGTTTGGGCGGGAGCTCCTACAATGAGCAGTTCTTC; CDR3aa: CASSLGGSSYNEQFF
d_gene: TRBD1; v_gene: TRBV28; abundance: .; j_gene: TRBJ2-4; CDR3nt: TGTGCCAGCAGTCTTGGGACAGGGGTGTATAAAACCATTCAGTACTTC; CDR3aa: CASSLGTGVYKTIQYF
d_gene: .; v_gene: TRBV10-3; abundance: once; j_gene: TRBJ1-5; CDR3nt: TGTGCCATCAGTGAGGGTTTTGGGGACGGCCAGCCCCAGCATTTT; CDR3aa: CAISEGFGDGQPQHF
d_gene: .; v_gene: TRBV7-9; abundance: .; j_gene: TRBJ2-7; CDR3nt: TGTGCCAGCAGCTTAATAGGGAACGAGCAGTACTTC; CDR3aa: CASSLIGNEQYF
d_gene: TRBD2; v_gene: TRBV30; abundance: .; j_gene: TRBJ2-5; CDR3nt: TGTGCCTGGACCCCTAGCGGAGAGACCCAGTACTTC; CDR3aa: CAWTPSGETQYF
d_gene: TRBD1; v_gene: TRBV10-3; abundance: .; j_gene: TRBJ1-1; CDR3nt: TGTGCCATCAGTGCCGGGACAGTGAACACTAAAGCTTTCTTC; CDR3aa: CAISAGTVNTKAFF
d_gene: .; v_gene: TRBV25-1; abundance: .; j_gene: TRBJ1-1; CDR3nt: TGTGCCAGCAGGGGAACAGGGTTGGACACTGAAGCTTTCTTT; CDR3aa: CASRGTGLDTEAFF
d_gene: TRBD1; v_gene: TRBV5-1; abundance: .; j_gene: TRBJ1-4; CDR3nt: TGCGCCAGCAGGCCCGGGACAGCTAATGAAAAACTGTTTTTT; CDR3aa: CASRPGTANEKLFF
d_gene: .; v_gene: TRBV7-9; abundance: .; j_gene: TRBJ2-1; CDR3nt: TGTGCCAGCAGCTTAATGCGGGGAGAGTTCAATGAGCAGTTCTTC; CDR3aa: CASSLMRGEFNEQFF
d_gene: TRBD2; v_gene: TRBV28; abundance: .; j_gene: TRBJ2-3; CDR3nt: TGTGCCAGCAGTTTCCCCTTCCCGGGGACTAGCGGGATCACTAGCACAGATACGCAGTATTTT; CDR3aa: CASSFPFPGTSGITSTDTQYF
d_gene: TRBD1; v_gene: TRBV28; abundance: .; j_gene: TRBJ1-5; CDR3nt: TGTGCCAGCAGTTTACCCGGACAGGGGGGTTATAGCAATCAGCCCCAGCATTTT; CDR3aa: CASSLPGQGGYSNQPQHF
d_gene: TRBD1; v_gene: TRBV28; abundance: .; j_gene: TRBJ2-7; CDR3nt: TGTGCCAGCAGTTTATCCGGGACAGGGGGCGGGGAGCAGTACTTC; CDR3aa: CASSLSGTGGGEQYF
d_gene: TRBD1; v_gene: TRBV6-6; abundance: many; j_gene: TRBJ2-2; CDR3nt: TGTGCCAGCAGTCTAAGACAGGGGACCGGGGAGCTGTTTTTT; CDR3aa: CASSLRQGTGELFF